This is a list of T cell receptor beta chains from one sample in a study of shared clonotypes between healthy human individuals. Here immunoSEQ multiplex PCR was the method, and the copy in TCRdb shows in-frame clones only, minus some. The repertoire holds roughly 2.6 million clones, with more than 80% as singletons. Source material: naive CD4+ T cells sorted from blood. These TCRs come from a man between 18 and 35 years old in good health. The CDR3 runs from the conserved cysteine through the conserved F or W. D genes are given only for firm matches. Only part of the rows carry a size: once, few, many, or a class if the clone is expanded.

>TRBJ2-3|TRBV5-1|once|13|NA
TGCGCCAGCAGCTTGGGACAGGATGATACGCAGTATTTT
CASSLGQDDTQYF
>TRBJ1-4|TRBV30|NA|15|TRBD1
TGTGCCTGGAGTGTAATGGGACAGCTAAATGAAAAACTGTTTTTT
CAWSVMGQLNEKLFF
>TRBJ1-3|TRBV18|NA|16|NA
TGTGCCAGCTCACCGCTGGGACTTTTCTCTGGAAACACCATATATTTT
CASSPLGLFSGNTIYF
>TRBJ1-6|TRBV14|NA|14|NA
TGTGCCAGCAGCCTTAATGAATTGAGGTCACCCCTCCACTTT
CASSLNELRSPLHF
>TRBJ1-6|TRBV5-4|NA|13|NA
TGTGCCAGCAGCAAACCAGGGAATTCACCCCTCCACTTT
CASSKPGNSPLHF
>TRBJ2-2|TRBV5-1|NA|14|TRBD1
TGCGCCAGCAGCCCTCTAGACAGGGCCGGGGAGCTGTTTTTT
CASSPLDRAGELFF
>TRBJ1-2|TRBV7-2|NA|13|NA
TGTGCCAGCAGCCTACTGGGGTTCTATGGCTACACCTTC
CASSLLGFYGYTF
>TRBJ2-7|TRBV11-2|NA|14|NA
TGTGCCAGCAGCTTAAGGGACACAAACTACGAGCAGTACTTC
CASSLRDTNYEQYF
>TRBJ1-6|TRBV19|once|16|NA
TGTGCCAGTAGTATGGGGGGCGCGGGCTTTGGGTCACCCCTCCACTTT
CASSMGGAGFGSPLHF
>TRBJ2-5|TRBV10-3|NA|14|TRBD1
TGTGCCATCAATAGACAGGGGATGGGAGAGACCCAGTACTTC
CAINRQGMGETQYF
>TRBJ1-6|TRBV28|NA|15|NA
TGTGCCAGCAGTTTCATACAGGGTCAAAGATCACCCCTCCACTTT
CASSFIQGQRSPLHF
>TRBJ2-7|TRBV19|NA|14|NA
TGTGCCAGCTCAAAACAGGGAGCCTACTACGAGCAGTACTTC
CASSKQGAYYEQYF
>TRBJ1-5|TRBV6-1|NA|12|TRBD1
TGTGCCAGCACAGGGGGGCTACAGCCCCAGCATTTT
CASTGGLQPQHF
>TRBJ1-2|TRBV4-1|once|17|TRBD1
TGCGCCAGCAGCCAAGTTTTTAGGACAGGGGGCTCCTATGGCTACACCTTC
CASSQVFRTGGSYGYTF
>TRBJ2-7|TRBV7-9|NA|14|TRBD1
TGTGCCAGCAGCATAAGGACAGGGGGGTACGAGCAGTACTTC
CASSIRTGGYEQYF
>TRBJ1-2|TRBV2|NA|15|TRBD1
TGTGCCAGCAGGGCACCGGGACAGAAAGGGGATGGCTACACCTTC
CASRAPGQKGDGYTF
>TRBJ2-7|TRBV27|NA|17|NA
TGTGCCAGCAGTTTATCGCCCTTAACACGAAGCTCCTACGAGCAGTACTTC
CASSLSPLTRSSYEQYF
>TRBJ1-5|TRBV18|NA|13|TRBD1
TGTGCCAGCTCGACAGGGACCAATCAGCCCCAGCATTTT
CASSTGTNQPQHF
>TRBJ2-7|TRBV6-6|NA|13|TRBD1
TGTGCCAGCAGTTTGGGACAGTCCTACGAGCAGTACTTC
CASSLGQSYEQYF
>TRBJ2-1|TRBV6-1|NA|14|NA
TGTGCCAGCAGTGAACCCGGAGTTTTAGCTGAGCAGTTCTTC
CASSEPGVLAEQFF
>TRBJ2-5|TRBV7-8|NA|16|NA
TGTGCCAGCAGCTTAGTTTTAGGATCAGGTCAAGAGACCCAGTACTTC
CASSLVLGSGQETQYF
>TRBJ1-1|TRBV7-2|once|15|TRBD1
TGTGCCAGCAGCTTTGTACAGGGGACCAGCACTGAAGCTTTCTTT
CASSFVQGTSTEAFF
>TRBJ1-2|TRBV29-1|NA|14|TRBD1
TGCAGCGTGGGAACAGGGGGCGTCAGCTATGGCTACACCTTC
CSVGTGGVSYGYTF
>TRBJ2-3|TRBV9|NA|18|TRBD2
TGTGCCAGCAGCCTCGGACTAGCGGGAAAGAAGGGCACAGATACGCAGTATTTT
CASSLGLAGKKGTDTQYF
>TRBJ2-3|TRBV10-3|NA|18|TRBD2
TGTGCCATCAGTGAGTCTCCGGCTAGCGGGACTAGCACAGATACGCAGTATTTT
CAISESPASGTSTDTQYF
>TRBJ1-1|TRBV7-9|NA|13|NA
TGTGCCAGCAGCCCCCCCCTCAACACTGAAGCTTTCTTT
CASSPPLNTEAFF
>TRBJ2-3|TRBV6-5|once|14|NA
TGTGCCAGCAGCCGAGTGGGGGCGACAGATACGCAGTATTTT
CASSRVGATDTQYF
>TRBJ1-4|TRBV27|NA|16|NA
TGTGCCAGCAGTTGGCCCCCAGGGGCAACTAATGAAAAACTGTTTTTT
CASSWPPGATNEKLFF
>TRBJ2-1|TRBV7-9|NA|18|TRBD2
TGTGCCAGCAGCACCGGGACTAGCGGGGGGAGCTCCTACAATGAGCAGTTCTTC
CASSTGTSGGSSYNEQFF